This paragraph reports one T cell receptor (beta chain). Its antigen remains unidentified. This specimen belongs to a study of CD8 T cells in Susac syndrome. Regarding the study as a whole: The study conceded that its TCR sequencing and HLA analysis involved relatively few individuals.

This CDR3 comprises 16 residues. CDR1 and CDR2 (germline): LNHDA, SQIVND (reference sequence). The V and J ends lost 10 bases and 0 bases respectively, with 16 bases between them. RNA amounts of about 0.5 to 1 ug underwent reverse transcription with random hexamers. TCRdb itself ran the immunoSEQ multiplex PCR reads through MiXCR, one entry per CDR3 protein. The sample lists about 430,000 distinct CDR3 sequences, around 85% seen once, with under 0.15% in the top ten. Sequencing used CD8+ T cells from PBMCs. The chain links TRBV19 to TRBJ2-6; D may correspond to TRBD1 or TRBD2 (5 bases each). The receptor was isolated from a human donor with multiple sclerosis. For the CDR3, the DNA is TGTGCCACCGAATGGGGACGGACCTCTGGGGCCAACGTCCTGACTTTC. Its translation: CATEWGRTSGANVLTF.